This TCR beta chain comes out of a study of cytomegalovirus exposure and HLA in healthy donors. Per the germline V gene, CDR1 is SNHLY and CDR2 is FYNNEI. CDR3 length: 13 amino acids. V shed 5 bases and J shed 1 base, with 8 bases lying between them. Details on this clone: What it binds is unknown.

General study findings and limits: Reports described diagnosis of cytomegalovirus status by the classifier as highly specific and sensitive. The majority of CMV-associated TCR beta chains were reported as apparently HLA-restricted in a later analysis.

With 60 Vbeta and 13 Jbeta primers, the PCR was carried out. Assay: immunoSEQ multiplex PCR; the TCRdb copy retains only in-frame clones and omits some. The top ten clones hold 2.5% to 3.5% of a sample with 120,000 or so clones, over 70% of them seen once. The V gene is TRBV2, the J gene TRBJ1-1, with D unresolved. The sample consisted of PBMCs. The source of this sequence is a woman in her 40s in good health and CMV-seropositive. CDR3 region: CASSRRENTEAFF. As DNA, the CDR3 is TGTGCCAGCAGTCGTAGAGAGAACACTGAAGCTTTCTTT.